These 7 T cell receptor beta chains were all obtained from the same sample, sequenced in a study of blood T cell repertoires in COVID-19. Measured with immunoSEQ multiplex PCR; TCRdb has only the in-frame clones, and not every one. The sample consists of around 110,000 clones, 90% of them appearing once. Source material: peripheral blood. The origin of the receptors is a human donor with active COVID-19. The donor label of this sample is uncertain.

CDR3 region: CASSLGQGQGSGYTF. CDR3 DNA sequence: TGTGCCAGCAGCTTGGGACAGGGACAAGGCTCTGGCTACACCTTC. V is TRBV5-6 and J is TRBJ1-2; 7 bases match TRBD1. This CDR3 is built from 15 residues. Germline CDR1 and CDR2: SGHDT and YYEEEE. The V segment lost 0 bases and the J segment 7 bases; nucleotides outside the gene matches: 9.

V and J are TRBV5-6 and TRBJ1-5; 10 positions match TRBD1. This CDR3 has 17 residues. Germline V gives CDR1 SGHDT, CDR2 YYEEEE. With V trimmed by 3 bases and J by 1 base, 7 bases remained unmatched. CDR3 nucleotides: TGTGCCAGCAGCTCAGGGACAGGGGTCTTGAGCAATCAGCCCCAGCATTTT. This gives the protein CASSSGTGVLSNQPQHF.

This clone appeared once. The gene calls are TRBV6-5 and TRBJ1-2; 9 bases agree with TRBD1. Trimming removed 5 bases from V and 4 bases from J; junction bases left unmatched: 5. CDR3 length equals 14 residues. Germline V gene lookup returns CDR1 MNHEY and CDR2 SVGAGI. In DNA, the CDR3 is TGTGCCAGCAGTACCGACAGGGGGGTCTATGGCTACACCTTC. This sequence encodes CASSTDRGVYGYTF.

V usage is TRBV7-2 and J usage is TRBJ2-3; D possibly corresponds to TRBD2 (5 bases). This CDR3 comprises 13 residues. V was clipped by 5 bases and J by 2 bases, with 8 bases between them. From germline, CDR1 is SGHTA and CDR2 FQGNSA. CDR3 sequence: CASSRTYTDTQYF. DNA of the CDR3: TGTGCCAGCAGCCGGACTTACACAGATACGCAGTATTTT.

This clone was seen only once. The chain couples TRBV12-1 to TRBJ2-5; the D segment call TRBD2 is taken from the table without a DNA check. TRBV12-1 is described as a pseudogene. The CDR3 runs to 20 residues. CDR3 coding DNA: TGTGCCAGCAGCTCCACGGCGGAGCGGGGGGGCCTACGGTTTGGAGAGACCCAGTACTTC. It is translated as CASSSTAERGGLRFGETQYF.

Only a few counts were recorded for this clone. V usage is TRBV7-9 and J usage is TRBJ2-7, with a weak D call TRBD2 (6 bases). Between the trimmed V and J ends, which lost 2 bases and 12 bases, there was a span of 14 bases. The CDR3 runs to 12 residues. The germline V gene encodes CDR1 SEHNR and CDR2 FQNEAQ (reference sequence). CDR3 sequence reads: CASSLLGHGGYF. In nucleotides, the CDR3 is TGTGCCAGCAGCTTATTAGGTCACGGGGGGTACTTC.

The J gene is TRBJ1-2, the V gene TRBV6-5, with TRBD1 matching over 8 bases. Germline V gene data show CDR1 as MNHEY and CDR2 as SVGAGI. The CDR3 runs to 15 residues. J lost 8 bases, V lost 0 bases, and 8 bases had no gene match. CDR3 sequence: CASSYSSRDRSGYTF. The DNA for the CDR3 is TGTGCCAGCAGTTACTCGTCCCGGGACAGGAGCGGCTACACCTTC.